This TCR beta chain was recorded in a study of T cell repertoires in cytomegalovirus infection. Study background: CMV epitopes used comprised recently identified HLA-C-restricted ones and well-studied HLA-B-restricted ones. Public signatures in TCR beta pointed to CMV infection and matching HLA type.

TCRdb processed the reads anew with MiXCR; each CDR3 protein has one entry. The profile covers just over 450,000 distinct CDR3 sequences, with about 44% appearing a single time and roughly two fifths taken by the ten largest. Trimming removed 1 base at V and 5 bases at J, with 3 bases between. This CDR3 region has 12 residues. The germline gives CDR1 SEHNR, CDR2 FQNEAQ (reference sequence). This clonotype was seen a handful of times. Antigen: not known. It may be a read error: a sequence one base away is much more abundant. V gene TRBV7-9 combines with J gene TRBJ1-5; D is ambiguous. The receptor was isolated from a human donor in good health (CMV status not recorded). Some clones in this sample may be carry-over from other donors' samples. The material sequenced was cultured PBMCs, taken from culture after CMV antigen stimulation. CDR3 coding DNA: TGTGCCAGCAGCTTAGATCATCAGCCCCAGCATTTT. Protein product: CASSLDHQPQHF.